This TCR beta chain was sequenced in a study of radiation and T cells in renal cell carcinoma. Study at large: Nephrectomy followed 15 Gy stereotactic body radiation by 4 weeks.

Time point meaning: blood 2 weeks post-SBRT. Described treatment: 15 Gy SBRT to primary tumor, nephrectomy 4 weeks later. Sequencing used immunoSEQ multiplex PCR; TCRdb keeps in-frame clones, though not all of them. The sample has around 76,000 clones, about 81% seen once. V was clipped by 3 bases and J by 3 bases, with 11 bases between them. The CDR3 extends over 14 amino acids. Germline V CDR1 and CDR2: MNHNS, SASEGT. The origin of this receptor is a man aged 55 to 69 with renal cell carcinoma. This sample comprised blood, obtained from a patient whose treatment included radiotherapy and nephrectomy. The genes are TRBV6-1 and TRBJ1-1; D uncertain. The CDR3 region has the DNA TGTGCCAGCAGTGACAGGACCACGCACACTGAAGCTTTCTTT. This encodes CASSDRTTHTEAFF.